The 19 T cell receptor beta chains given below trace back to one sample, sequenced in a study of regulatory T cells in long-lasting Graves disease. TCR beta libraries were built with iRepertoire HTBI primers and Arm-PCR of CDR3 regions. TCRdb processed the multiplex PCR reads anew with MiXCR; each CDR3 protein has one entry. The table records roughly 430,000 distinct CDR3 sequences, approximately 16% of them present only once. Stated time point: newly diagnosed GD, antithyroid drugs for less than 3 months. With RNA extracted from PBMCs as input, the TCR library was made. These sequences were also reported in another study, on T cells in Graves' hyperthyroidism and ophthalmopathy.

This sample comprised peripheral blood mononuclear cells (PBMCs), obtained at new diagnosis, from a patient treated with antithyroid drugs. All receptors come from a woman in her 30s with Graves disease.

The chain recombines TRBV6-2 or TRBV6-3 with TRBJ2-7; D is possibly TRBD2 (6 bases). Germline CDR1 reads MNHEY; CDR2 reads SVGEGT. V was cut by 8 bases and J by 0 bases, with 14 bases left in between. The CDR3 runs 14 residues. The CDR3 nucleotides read TGTGCCAGCCCCTTCTCCGGGAGCTCCTACGAGCAGTACTTC. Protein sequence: CASPFSGSSYEQYF.

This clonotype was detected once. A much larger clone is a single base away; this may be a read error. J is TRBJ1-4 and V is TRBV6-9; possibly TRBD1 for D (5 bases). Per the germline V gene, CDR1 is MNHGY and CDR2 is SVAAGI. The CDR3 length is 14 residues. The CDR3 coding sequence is TGTGCCAACAGTTGGGGACGGAGTAATGAAAAACTGTTTTTT. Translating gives CANSWGRSNEKLFF.

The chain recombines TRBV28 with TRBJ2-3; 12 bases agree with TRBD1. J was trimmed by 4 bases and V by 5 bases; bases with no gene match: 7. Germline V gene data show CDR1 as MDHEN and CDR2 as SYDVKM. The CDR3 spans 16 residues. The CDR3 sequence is CASSPLGTGGADTQYF. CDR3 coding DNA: TGTGCCAGCAGTCCCCTAGGGACAGGGGGCGCAGATACGCAGTATTTT. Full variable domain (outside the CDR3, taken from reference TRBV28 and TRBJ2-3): DVKVTQSSRYLVKRTGEKVFLECVQDMDHENMFWYRQDPGLGLRLIYFSYDVKMKEKGDIPEGYSVSREKKERFSLILESASTNQTSMYLCASSPLGTGGADTQYFGPGTRLTVL.

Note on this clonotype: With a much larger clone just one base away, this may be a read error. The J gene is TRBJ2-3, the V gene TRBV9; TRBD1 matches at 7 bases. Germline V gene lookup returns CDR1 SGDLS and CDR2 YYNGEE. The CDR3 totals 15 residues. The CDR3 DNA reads TGTGTCAGCAGCGTCGAGGGGGCGCCGGGAGATACGCAGTATTTT. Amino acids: CVSSVEGAPGDTQYF.

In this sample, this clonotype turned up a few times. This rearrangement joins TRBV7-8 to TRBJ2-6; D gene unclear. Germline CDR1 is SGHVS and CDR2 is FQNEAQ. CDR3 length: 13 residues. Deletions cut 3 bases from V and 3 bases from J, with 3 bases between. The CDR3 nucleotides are TGTGCCAGCAGCTTGGATGGGGCCAACGTCCTGACTTTC. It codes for CASSLDGANVLTF.

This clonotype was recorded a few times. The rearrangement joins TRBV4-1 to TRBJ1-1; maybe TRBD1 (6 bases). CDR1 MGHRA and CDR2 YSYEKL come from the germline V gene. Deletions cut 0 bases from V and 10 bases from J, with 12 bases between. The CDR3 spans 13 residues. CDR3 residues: CASSQDLRGGAFF. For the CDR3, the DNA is TGCGCCAGCAGCCAAGATCTGAGGGGGGGAGCTTTCTTT.

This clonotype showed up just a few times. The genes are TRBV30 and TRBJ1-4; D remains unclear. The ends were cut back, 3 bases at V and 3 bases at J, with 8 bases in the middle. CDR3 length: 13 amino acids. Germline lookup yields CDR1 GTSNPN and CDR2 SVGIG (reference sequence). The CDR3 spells CAWRGIANEKLFF. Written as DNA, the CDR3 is TGTGCCTGGAGGGGGATAGCTAATGAAAAACTGTTTTTT.

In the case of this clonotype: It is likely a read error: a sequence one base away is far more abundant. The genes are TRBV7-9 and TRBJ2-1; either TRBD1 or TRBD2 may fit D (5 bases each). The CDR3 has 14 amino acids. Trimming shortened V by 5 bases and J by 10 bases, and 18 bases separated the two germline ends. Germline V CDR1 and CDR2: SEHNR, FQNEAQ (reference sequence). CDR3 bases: TGTGCCAGCAGCCTATCGACAGCTAGCTACGAGCAGTTCTTC. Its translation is CASSLSTASYEQFF.

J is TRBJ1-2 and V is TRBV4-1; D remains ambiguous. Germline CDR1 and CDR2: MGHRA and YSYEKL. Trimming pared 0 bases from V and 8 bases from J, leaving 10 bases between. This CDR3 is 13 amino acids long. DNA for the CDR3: TGCGCCAGCAGCCAAGAGGAATCCTTAGGCTACACCTTC. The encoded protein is CASSQEESLGYTF.

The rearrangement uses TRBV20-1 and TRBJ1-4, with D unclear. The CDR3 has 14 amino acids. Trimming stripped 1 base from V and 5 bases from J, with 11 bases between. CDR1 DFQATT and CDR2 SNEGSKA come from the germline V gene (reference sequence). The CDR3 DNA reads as TGCAGTGCTAGAGTGGGCGGGTTCAATGAAAAACTGTTTTTT. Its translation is CSARVGGFNEKLFF.

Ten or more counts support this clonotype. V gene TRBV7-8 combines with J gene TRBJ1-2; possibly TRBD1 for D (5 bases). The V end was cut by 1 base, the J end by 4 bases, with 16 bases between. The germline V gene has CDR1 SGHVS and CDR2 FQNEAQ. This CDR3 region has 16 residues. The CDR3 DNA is TGTGCCAGCAGCTTAGACTCTGGGGGTTTCCGCTATGGCTACACCTTC. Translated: CASSLDSGGFRYGYTF.

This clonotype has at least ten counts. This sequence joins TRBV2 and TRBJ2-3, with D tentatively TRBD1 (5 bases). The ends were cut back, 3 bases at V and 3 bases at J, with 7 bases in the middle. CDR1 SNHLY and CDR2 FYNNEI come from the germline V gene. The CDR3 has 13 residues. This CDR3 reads CASSETDTDTQYF. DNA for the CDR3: TGTGCCAGCAGTGAGACAGATACAGATACGCAGTATTTT.

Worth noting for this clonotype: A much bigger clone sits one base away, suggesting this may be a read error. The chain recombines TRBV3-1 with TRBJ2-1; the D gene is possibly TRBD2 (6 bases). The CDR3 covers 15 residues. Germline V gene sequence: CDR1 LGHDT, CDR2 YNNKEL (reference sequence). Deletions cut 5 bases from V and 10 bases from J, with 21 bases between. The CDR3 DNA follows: TGTGCCAGCAGCACGTCGGTGCTAGCGCACTACGAGCAGTTCTTC. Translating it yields CASSTSVLAHYEQFF.

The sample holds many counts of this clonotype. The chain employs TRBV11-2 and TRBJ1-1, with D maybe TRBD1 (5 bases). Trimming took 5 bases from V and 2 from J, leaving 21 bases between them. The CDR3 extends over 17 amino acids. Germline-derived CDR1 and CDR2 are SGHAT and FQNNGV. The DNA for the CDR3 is TGTGCCAGCAGCATCATTAGCCCGGGACGGAGAAACACTGAAGCTTTCTTT. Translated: CASSIISPGRRNTEAFF.

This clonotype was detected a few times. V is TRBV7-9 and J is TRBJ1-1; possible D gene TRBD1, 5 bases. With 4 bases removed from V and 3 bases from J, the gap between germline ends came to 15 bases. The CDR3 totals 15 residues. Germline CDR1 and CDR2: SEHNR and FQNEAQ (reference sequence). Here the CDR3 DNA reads TGTGCCAGCAGCTCGAAGGGGTATGAGGACACTGAAGCTTTCTTT. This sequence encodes CASSSKGYEDTEAFF.

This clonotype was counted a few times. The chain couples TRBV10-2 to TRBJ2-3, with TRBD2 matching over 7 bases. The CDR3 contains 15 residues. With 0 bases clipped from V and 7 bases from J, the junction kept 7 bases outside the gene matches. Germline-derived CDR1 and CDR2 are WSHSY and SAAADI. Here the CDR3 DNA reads TGCGCCAGCAGTGAGTCCGGGGGAGGGCCGTATACGCAGTATTTT. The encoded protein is CASSESGGGPYTQYF.

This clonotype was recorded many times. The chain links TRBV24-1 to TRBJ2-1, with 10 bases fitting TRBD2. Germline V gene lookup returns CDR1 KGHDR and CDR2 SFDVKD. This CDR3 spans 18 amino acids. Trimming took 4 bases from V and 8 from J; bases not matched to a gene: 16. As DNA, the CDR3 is TGTGCCACCAGTGACCACGCGGAGGCTAGCGGGAGATGGGATGAGCAGTTCTTC. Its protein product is CATSDHAEASGRWDEQFF.

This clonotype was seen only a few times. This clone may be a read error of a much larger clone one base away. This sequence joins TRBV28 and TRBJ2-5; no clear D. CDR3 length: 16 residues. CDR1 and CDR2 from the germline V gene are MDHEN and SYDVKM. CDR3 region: CASSFGVTSTGETQCF. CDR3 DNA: TGTGCCAGCAGTTTTGGTGTGACTTCAACCGGCGAGACCCAGTGCTTC.

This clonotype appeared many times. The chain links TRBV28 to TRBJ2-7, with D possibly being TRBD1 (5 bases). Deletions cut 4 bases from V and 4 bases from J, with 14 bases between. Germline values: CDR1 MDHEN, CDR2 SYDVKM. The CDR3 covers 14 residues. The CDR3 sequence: CASSSWGTTYEQYF. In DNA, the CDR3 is TGTGCCAGCAGTTCCTGGGGCACAACGTACGAGCAGTACTTC.